This TCR beta chain emerged from a study of blood T cells in healthy people across ages. In this sample, this clonotype turned up a few times. Trimming took 3 bases from V and 0 from J, leaving 9 bases between them. The CDR3 consists of 14 residues. Germline V gene sequence: CDR1 MDHEN, CDR2 SYDVKM. Sample-barcoded 5' priming and a J-beta primer mix drove a second PCR of about 6 to 12 cycles. Using its own MiXCR run on the 5' RACE reads, TCRdb lists one record per CDR3 protein. Counted here are roughly 800,000 distinct CDR3 sequences, around 25% occurring once; the ten biggest clones make up 3% to 4.5%. Collection of 8.5 to 10 milliliters of peripheral blood was performed for each donor. Extractions gave at least 5.5 micrograms of total RNA per sample. These data are also associated with another study on T cells of mothers and their children. That report notes: The authors used all extracted RNA for cDNA synthesis, at about 1.5 ug per 15 ul.

The sequence derives from a boy aged 5-17 years in good health. The specimen sequenced was blood. This chain links TRBV28 with TRBJ2-7; D gene unclear. CDR3 sequence reads: CASSFDPRSYEQYF. As DNA, the CDR3 is TGTGCCAGCAGTTTTGATCCGCGCTCCTACGAGCAGTACTTC.